The next 9 T cell receptor beta chains were all read from a single sample in a study of Graves' ophthalmopathy and Graves' hyperthyroidism. Scientists amplified the TCR beta CDR3 regions from RNA transcripts. HTBI primers served in a first-round RT-PCR, which a second-round multiplex PCR followed. Via MiXCR, TCRdb re-called the multiplex PCR reads, giving one row per CDR3 protein. The sample comprises about 230,000 distinct CDR3 sequences, around 50% of which are singletons, and around half rests with the top ten. Sequenced material: peripheral blood. The receptors were sampled from an adult man with Graves' ophthalmopathy.

The CDR3 nucleotides are TGCAGCGTTGACGAGACAGGGGTAATGTCTGGCTACACCTTC. Protein product: CSVDETGVMSGYTF. The chain uses TRBV29-1 and TRBJ1-2; 8 bases map to TRBD1. This CDR3 is built from 14 residues. The germline gives CDR1 SQVTM, CDR2 ANQGSEA. The trim removed 3 bases at V and 7 bases at J, leaving 10 bases unmatched.

The V call is TRBV12-3 or TRBV12-4, the J call TRBJ1-5; TRBD1 might be the D (6 bases). This CDR3 contains 14 residues. V was clipped by 6 bases and J by 6 bases, with 15 bases between them. CDR3 in DNA: TGTGCCAGCAGGCCGGGGGGCGTAGGTCAGCCCCAGCATTTT. The encoded protein is CASRPGGVGQPQHF.

This clonotype was seen a single time. The rearrangement links TRBV4-1 to TRBJ1-4; D ambiguous. The CDR3 extends over 14 amino acids. The V gene lost 4 bases and the J gene lost 3 bases, with 9 bases spanning the gap. The germline V gene encodes CDR1 MGHRA and CDR2 YSYEKL. CDR3 sequence reads: CASSLAHSNEKLFF. The CDR3 bases are TGCGCCAGCAGCCTCGCGCACTCTAATGAAAAACTGTTTTTT.

The V gene is TRBV7-9, the J gene TRBJ2-3; TRBD2 aligns across 10 bases. V was pared by 5 bases and J by 8 bases, with 7 bases of the junction left unmatched. The length of the CDR3 is 14 residues. The V gene's germline CDR1 is SEHNR and CDR2 FQNEAQ (reference sequence). As DNA, the CDR3 is TGTGCCAGCAGCCTCGGACTAGCGGAGGTTACGCAGTATTTT. Translating gives CASSLGLAEVTQYF.

V gene TRBV24-1 combines with J gene TRBJ2-2; possibly TRBD1 for D (8 bases). This CDR3 is built from 15 residues. Germline V lookup: CDR1 KGHDR, CDR2 SFDVKD. V lost 12 bases and J 3 bases, leaving 19 bases between the germline ends. CDR3 sequence (DNA): TGTGCCCGCACAGGGGGGGGCCAAGACACCGGGGAGCTGTTTTTT. Its translation is CARTGGGQDTGELFF.

This clonotype was counted only a few times. The genes are TRBV12-3 or TRBV12-4 and TRBJ1-5; no clear D. This CDR3 spans 12 amino acids. Between the trimmed V and J ends, which lost 6 bases and 9 bases, there was a span of 12 bases. CDR3 bases: TGTGCCAGCAGCACCAGAGCTCGGCCCCAGCATTTT. Translating it yields CASSTRARPQHF.

V and J are TRBV9 and TRBJ2-7, with TRBD2 identical over 8 bases. With V trimmed by 4 bases and J by 4 bases, 13 bases remained unmatched. Germline V gene sequence: CDR1 SGDLS, CDR2 YYNGEE. The CDR3 runs 16 residues. CDR3 amino acids: CASSQESSGNWYEQYF. In DNA, the CDR3 is TGTGCCAGCAGCCAAGAAAGTAGCGGGAACTGGTACGAGCAGTACTTC.

The chain uses TRBV7-9 and TRBJ1-5, with D perhaps TRBD1 (6 bases). The CDR3 spans 15 residues. CDR1 is SEHNR and CDR2 is FQNEAQ in the germline V gene (reference sequence). Deletions cut 5 bases from V and 6 bases from J, with 17 bases between. CDR3 loop: CASSKGRGLGQPQHF. The CDR3 DNA follows: TGTGCCAGCAGCAAGGGTCGGGGGCTCGGTCAGCCCCAGCATTTT.

This clonotype was seen ten or more times. The chain employs TRBV7-8 and TRBJ2-5; TRBD2 matches at 8 bases. The V gene's germline CDR1 is SGHVS and CDR2 FQNEAQ. The CDR3 length is 14 residues. J gave up 2 bases and V 2 bases, and 1 base lay outside the gene matches. CDR3 region: CASSLSSGQETQYF. In nucleotides, the CDR3 is TGTGCCAGCAGCTTATCTAGCGGGCAAGAGACCCAGTACTTC. Full variable domain (missing parts from reference TRBV7-8 and TRBJ2-5): GAGVSQSPRYKVAKRGQDVALRCDPISGHVSLFWYQQALGQGPEFLTYFQNEAQLDKSGLPSDRFFAERPEGSVSTLKIQRTQQEDSAVYLCASSLSSGQETQYFGPGTRLLVL.